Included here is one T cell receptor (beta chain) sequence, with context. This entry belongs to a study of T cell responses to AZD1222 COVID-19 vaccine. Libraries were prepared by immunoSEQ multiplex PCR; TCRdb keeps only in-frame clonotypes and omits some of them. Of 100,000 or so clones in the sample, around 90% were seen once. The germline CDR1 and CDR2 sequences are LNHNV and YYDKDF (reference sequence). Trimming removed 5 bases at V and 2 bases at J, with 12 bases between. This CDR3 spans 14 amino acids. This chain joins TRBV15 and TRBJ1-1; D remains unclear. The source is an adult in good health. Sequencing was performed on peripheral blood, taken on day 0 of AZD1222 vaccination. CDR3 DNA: TGTGCCACCAGCGATACCGGGAGAAACACTGAAGCTTTCTTT. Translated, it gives CATSDTGRNTEAFF.